The sequence of this T cell receptor (beta chain) was determined in a study of blood T cell repertoires in COVID-19. Here immunoSEQ multiplex PCR was the method, and the copy in TCRdb shows in-frame clones only, minus some. The sample yields 250,000 to 300,000 clones, 90% seen once. The Seattle site enrolled patients during active infection and followed them longitudinally. The sequence came from a woman in her fifties or sixties with COVID-19, enrolled during active disease. Sequenced: peripheral blood.

CDR3 in DNA: TGCGCCAGCAGCTTGGTCGGGGACAGCTGGAATGAAAAACTGTTTTTT. This codes for CASSLVGDSWNEKLFF. The genes are TRBV5-1 and TRBJ1-4; 7 positions agree with TRBD1. V dropped 0 bases and J dropped 5; count of bases not matched to a gene: 7. Germline V lookup: CDR1 SGHRS, CDR2 YFSETQ. CDR3 length: 16 residues. The full variable domain, rest sourced from reference TRBV5-1 and TRBJ1-4, is KAGVTQTPRYLIKTRGQQVTLSCSPISGHRSVSWYQQTPGQGLQFLFEYFSETQRNKGNFPGRFSGRQFSNSRSEMNVSTLELGDSALYLCASSLVGDSWNEKLFFGSGTQLSVL.